The 10 T cell receptor beta chains below come from one sample, sequenced in a study of human T cells and chemical hapten exposure. Each CDR3 protein gets one entry after TCRdb re-called the RACE reads with MiXCR. Of 180,000 or so distinct CDR3 sequences listed, more than 14% are singletons. Time point of the sample: patch test 1, 2 weeks after DPC sensitization. As for treatment: therapeutic diphenylcyclopropenone sensitization with weekly scalp DPC. The specimen was whole blood, collected in connection with sensitization to the hapten diphenylcyclopropenone (DPC). The source of these receptors is a young woman with alopecia areata. Some clones in this sample may be carry-over from other donors' samples.

CDR3 residues: CTSSDEGQHTDTQYF. CDR3 nucleotide sequence: TGTACCAGCAGCGATGAGGGACAGCACACAGATACGCAGTATTTT. The chain joins TRBV7-2 to TRBJ2-3; TRBD1 aligns across 7 bases. CDR3 length: 15 residues. Trimming cost V 5 bases and J 2 bases; bases outside gene matches: 7. CDR1 SGHTA and CDR2 FQGNSA come from the germline V gene.

The chain links TRBV29-1 to TRBJ2-3; the D gene is possibly TRBD2 (5 bases). This CDR3 has 12 amino acids. Trimming took off 3 bases at V and 3 bases at J, with 7 bases between the two ends. The germline gives CDR1 SQVTM, CDR2 ANQGSEA. CDR3 nucleotides: TGCAGCGTTGAGACGGGAACAGATACGCAGTATTTT. It encodes CSVETGTDTQYF.

The rearrangement uses TRBV7-9 and TRBJ2-2, with D possibly called TRBD1 or TRBD2 (5 bases each). The CDR3 loop spans 19 amino acids. Germline V gene sequence: CDR1 SEHNR, CDR2 FQNEAQ (reference sequence). Trimming removed 1 base at V and 1 base at J, with 19 bases between. This chain's CDR3 is CASSLGVGTGLLNTGELFF. The CDR3 region has the DNA TGTGCCAGCAGCTTAGGGGTAGGGACCGGATTACTGAACACCGGGGAGCTGTTTTTT. The variable domain in full, with the rest retrieved from reference TRBV7-9 and TRBJ2-2, is DTGVSQNPRHKITKRGQNVTFRCDPISEHNRLYWYRQTLGQGPEFLTYFQNEAQLEKSRLLSDRFSAERPKGSFSTLEIQRTEQGDSAMYLCASSLGVGTGLLNTGELFFGEGSRLTVL.

Comment on this clonotype: One end of the junction varies from germline; a read error may be responsible. This chain uses TRBV11-2 with TRBJ2-1, with D hard to call. This CDR3 spans 17 amino acids. Germline CDR1 is SGHAT and CDR2 is FQNNGV. The CDR3: CASNLDLQRRIRNEQFF. The CDR3 DNA follows: TGTGCCAGCAACTTAGATTTGCAACGGCGCATTAGGAATGAGCAGTTCTTC.

The rearrangement links TRBV25-1 to TRBJ2-5, with D maybe TRBD2 (7 bases). This CDR3 spans 13 amino acids. V gave up 9 bases and J gave up 1 base, with 12 bases separating them. Germline lookup yields CDR1 MGHDK and CDR2 SYGVNS. Here the CDR3 DNA reads TGTGCCAGTGAGGGGGGGGGCCAAGAGACCCAGTACTTC. Encoded protein: CASEGGGQETQYF.

There are many counts of this clonotype. V usage is TRBV6-2 or TRBV6-3 and J usage is TRBJ1-6, with a weak D call TRBD1 (5 bases). Trimming removed 2 bases from V and 10 bases from J, with 12 bases in between. The CDR3 has 14 amino acids. CDR1 and CDR2 (germline): MNHEY, SVGEGT. The CDR3 bases are TGTGCCAGCAGTTACGGGGGAAGGAGATCACCCCTCCACTTT. This encodes CASSYGGRRSPLHF.

With respect to this clonotype: One base away lies a much larger clone, so this may be a sequencing read error. The genes are TRBV4-2 and TRBJ1-6; no clear D. The CDR3 totals 15 residues. Germline values: CDR1 LGHNA, CDR2 YNFKEQ. The CDR3 protein is CASSQEEGFNTPLHF. The CDR3, as DNA: TGTGCCAGCAGCCAAGAGGAGGGTTTTAATACACCCCTCCACTTT.

This clonotype has a count of ten or more. The rearrangement links TRBV5-1 to TRBJ1-1; D gene ambiguous. The CDR3 is 12 residues long. V lost 7 bases, J lost 1 base, and 8 bases lay in between. Germline-derived CDR1 and CDR2 are SGHRS and YFSETQ. In DNA form, the CDR3 reads TGCGCCAGCGGGTGGGGGAACACTGAAGCTTTCTTT. It encodes CASGWGNTEAFF.

This clonotype has a handful of counts. The V and J genes are TRBV7-2 and TRBJ1-4, with a tentative D call TRBD1 (6 bases). The germline V and J ends were trimmed by 5 bases and 8 bases, with 15 bases remaining between them. The CDR3 sequence is 14 residues long. Germline assignment: CDR1 SGHTA and CDR2 FQGNSA. CDR3 residues: CASSPTGRDEKLFF. CDR3 coding DNA: TGTGCCAGCAGCCCGACAGGAAGGGACGAAAAACTGTTTTTT.

This clonotype was observed a few times. V and J are TRBV20-1 and TRBJ2-1; D is perhaps TRBD1 (6 bases). CDR3 size: 14 residues. Trimming stripped 1 base from V and 3 bases from J, with 10 bases between. Germline values: CDR1 DFQATT, CDR2 SNEGSKA (reference sequence). Here the CDR3 DNA reads TGCAGTGCTAGAGCAGGGGTGCACTACAATGAGCAGTTCTTC. This translates into CSARAGVHYNEQFF.